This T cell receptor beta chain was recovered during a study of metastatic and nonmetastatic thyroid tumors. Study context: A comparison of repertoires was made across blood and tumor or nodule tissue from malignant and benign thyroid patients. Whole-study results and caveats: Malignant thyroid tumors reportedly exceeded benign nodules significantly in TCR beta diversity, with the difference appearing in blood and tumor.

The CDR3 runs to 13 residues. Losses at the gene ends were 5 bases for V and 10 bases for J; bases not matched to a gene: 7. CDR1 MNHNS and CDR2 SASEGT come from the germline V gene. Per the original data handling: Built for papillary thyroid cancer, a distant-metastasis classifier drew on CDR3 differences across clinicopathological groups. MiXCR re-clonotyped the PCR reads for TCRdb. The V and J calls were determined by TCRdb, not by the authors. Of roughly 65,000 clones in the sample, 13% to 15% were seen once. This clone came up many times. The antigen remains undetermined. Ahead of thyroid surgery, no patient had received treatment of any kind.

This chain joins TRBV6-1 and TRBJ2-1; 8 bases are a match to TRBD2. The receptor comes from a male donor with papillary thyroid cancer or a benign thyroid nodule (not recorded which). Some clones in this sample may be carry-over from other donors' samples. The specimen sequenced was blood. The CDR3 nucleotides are TGTGCCAGCAGTTCAAATCCTAGCGGGGAGCAGTTCTTC. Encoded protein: CASSSNPSGEQFF.